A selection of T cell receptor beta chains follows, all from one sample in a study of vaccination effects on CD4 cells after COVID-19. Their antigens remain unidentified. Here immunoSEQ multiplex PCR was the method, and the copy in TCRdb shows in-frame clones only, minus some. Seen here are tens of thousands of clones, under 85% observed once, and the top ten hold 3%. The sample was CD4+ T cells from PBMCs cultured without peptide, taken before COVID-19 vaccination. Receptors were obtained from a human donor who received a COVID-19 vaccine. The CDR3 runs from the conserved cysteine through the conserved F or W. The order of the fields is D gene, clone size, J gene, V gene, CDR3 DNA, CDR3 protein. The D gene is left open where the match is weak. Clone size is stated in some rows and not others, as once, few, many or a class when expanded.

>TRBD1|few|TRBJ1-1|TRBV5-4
TGTGCCAGCAGCATACCGACAGGGGCCGAAGCTTTCTTT
CASSIPTGAEAFF
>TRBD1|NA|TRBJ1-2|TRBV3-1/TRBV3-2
TGTGCCAGCAGCCAAGGGACAGGGAGTGTGGTAGGCTACACCTTC
CASSQGTGSVVGYTF
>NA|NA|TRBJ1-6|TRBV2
TGTGCCAGCAGTTATGAAGTCAATTCACCCCTCCACTTT
CASSYEVNSPLHF
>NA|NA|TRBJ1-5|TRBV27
TGTGCCAGCAGTTTAGAGGCAGGGAGGGCAAATCAGCCCCAGCATTTT
CASSLEAGRANQPQHF
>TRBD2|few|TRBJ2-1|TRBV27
TGTGCCAGCAGTTCACTAGCGGGGGGGCTGGGTGAGCAGTTCTTC
CASSSLAGGLGEQFF
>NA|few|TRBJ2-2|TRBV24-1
TGTGCCACCAGTGTCGGCGGGGCCGGGGAGCTGTTTTTT
CATSVGGAGELFF
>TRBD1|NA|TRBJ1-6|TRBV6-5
TGTGCCAGCAGTCCGACAGGGAGGAATTCACCCCTCCACTTT
CASSPTGRNSPLHF
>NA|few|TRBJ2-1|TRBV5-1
TGCGCCAGCAGCTTGGCCGGGCGGTTCGGGGAGCAGTTCTTC
CASSLAGRFGEQFF
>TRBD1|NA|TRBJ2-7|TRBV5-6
TGTGCCAGCAGCTGGGGGCAGGGGGCTGGGCACGAGCAGTACTTC
CASSWGQGAGHEQYF
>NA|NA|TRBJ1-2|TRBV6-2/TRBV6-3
TGTGCCAGCAGTTACTTTCCCACAGGGTATGGCTACACCTTC
CASSYFPTGYGYTF
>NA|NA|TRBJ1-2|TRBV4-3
TGCGCCAGCAGCCTGGGCGCCTCCACAGCTAACTATGGCTACACCTTC
CASSLGASTANYGYTF
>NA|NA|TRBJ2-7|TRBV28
TGTGCCAGCAGTTCCACCCGCCCCCTCTCTCTCTACGAGCAGTACTTC
CASSSTRPLSLYEQYF
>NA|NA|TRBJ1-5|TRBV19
TGTGCCAGTAGTATTTTAGAGTCTGGTCAGCCCCAGCATTTT
CASSILESGQPQHF
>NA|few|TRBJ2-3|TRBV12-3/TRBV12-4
TGTGCCAGCAGTCCGGGGGTGGCAGATACGCAGTATTTT
CASSPGVADTQYF
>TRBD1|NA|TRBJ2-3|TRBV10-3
TGTGCCATCACTAGGACAGGGAGCTCAGATACGCAGTATTTT
CAITRTGSSDTQYF
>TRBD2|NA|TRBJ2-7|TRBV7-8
TGTGCCAGCGGCGGGAGGGGGCCGTCCTACGAGCAGTACTTC
CASGGRGPSYEQYF
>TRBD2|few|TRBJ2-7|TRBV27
TGTGCCAGCAGTTTCGGGACTAGGAGCTCCTACGAGCAGTACTTC
CASSFGTRSSYEQYF
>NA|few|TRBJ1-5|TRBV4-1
TGCGCCAGCAGCCACGGGACATTGCAAAATCAGCCCCAGCATTTT
CASSHGTLQNQPQHF
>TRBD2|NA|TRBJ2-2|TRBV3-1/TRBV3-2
TGTGCCAGCAGCCTTAGCGGGGGATGGTCCGGGGAGCTGTTTTTT
CASSLSGGWSGELFF
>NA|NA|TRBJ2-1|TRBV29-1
TGCAGCGTTGAAGAGACTCTGAGGGGGGGAGACTACAATGAGCAGTTCTTC
CSVEETLRGGDYNEQFF
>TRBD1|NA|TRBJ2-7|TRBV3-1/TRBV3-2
TGTGCCAGCAGCCAGGAAGGGACAGGGGGAGGCGAGCAGTACTTC
CASSQEGTGGGEQYF
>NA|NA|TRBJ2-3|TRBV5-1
TGCGCCAGCAGCTCAGGAACTCAGGGGTTAGCAGATACGCAGTATTTT
CASSSGTQGLADTQYF
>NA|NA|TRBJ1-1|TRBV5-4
TGTGCCAGCAGCTTGGAGCAGGGCCTGACTGAAGCTTTCTTT
CASSLEQGLTEAFF
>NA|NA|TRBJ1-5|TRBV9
TGTGCCAGCAGCGTAGGGGGGTTGAGGGATCAGCCCCAGCATTTT
CASSVGGLRDQPQHF
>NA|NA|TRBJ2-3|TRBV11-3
TGTGCCAGCAGCTTCACCTCGGCAGATACGCAGTATTTT
CASSFTSADTQYF
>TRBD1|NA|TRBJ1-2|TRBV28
TGTGCCAGCAGGGATACAGGGGTGGAAGGCTACACCTTC
CASRDTGVEGYTF
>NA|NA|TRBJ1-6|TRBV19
TGTGCCAGTAGTATCCCTCGGCATTCACCCCTCCACTTT
CASSIPRHSPLHF
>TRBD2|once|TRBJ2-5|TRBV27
TGTGCCAGCAGCAACGTAACTCCCGGGAGGGCCAGGGAGACCCAGTACTTC
CASSNVTPGRARETQYF
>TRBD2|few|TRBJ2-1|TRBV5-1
TGCGCCAGCAGTCCCGTAGCGGGGGGTCACAATGAGCAGTTCTTC
CASSPVAGGHNEQFF
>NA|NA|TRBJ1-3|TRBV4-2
TGTGCCAGCAACCACGCTACTGGAAACACCATATATTTT
CASNHATGNTIYF
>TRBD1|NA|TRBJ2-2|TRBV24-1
TGTGCCACCAGTGAGCCCGGACAGGGGAAAAACACCGGGGAGCTGTTTTTT
CATSEPGQGKNTGELFF
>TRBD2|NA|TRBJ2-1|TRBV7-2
TGTGCCAGCAGCCTCCAGCGGGGGGCCTACAATGAGCAGTTCTTC
CASSLQRGAYNEQFF
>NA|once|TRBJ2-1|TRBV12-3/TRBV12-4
TGTGCCAGCAGGCCGACAGCCAGCGAGCAGTTCTTC
CASRPTASEQFF
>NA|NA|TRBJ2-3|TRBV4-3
TGCGCCAGCAGCCAAGGCGAGGTAGCGGGCACAGATACGCAGTATTTT
CASSQGEVAGTDTQYF
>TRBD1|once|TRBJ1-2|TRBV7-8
TGTGCCAGCAGCCGACGGGACAGGGCTGTAGGCTACACCTTC
CASSRRDRAVGYTF
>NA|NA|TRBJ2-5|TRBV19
TGTGCCAGTAGTATCCACAGCCAAGAGACCCAGTACTTC
CASSIHSQETQYF
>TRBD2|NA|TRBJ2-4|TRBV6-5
TGTGCCAGCAGGGGGACTAGCAACAACATTCAGTACTTC
CASRGTSNNIQYF
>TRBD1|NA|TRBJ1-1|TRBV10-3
TGTGCCATCAGACAGGGGGCGCTCACTGAAGCTTTCTTT
CAIRQGALTEAFF
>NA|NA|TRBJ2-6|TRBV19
TGTGCCAGTAAAAGGGGGGTGTTCGACTCTGGGGCCAACGTCCTGACTTTC
CASKRGVFDSGANVLTF
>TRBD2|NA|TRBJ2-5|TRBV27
TGTGCCAGCAGTTTAGGCGGGGGGGAGACCCAGTACTTC
CASSLGGGETQYF
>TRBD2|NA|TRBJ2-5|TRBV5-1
TGCGCCAGCAGCCCGGGACTAGGGCGAGAGACCCAGTACTTC
CASSPGLGRETQYF
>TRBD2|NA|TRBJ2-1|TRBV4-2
TGTGCCAGCAGCCCTTCTAGCGGGAGTTACAATGAGCAGTTCTTC
CASSPSSGSYNEQFF